This entry lists 6 T cell receptor delta chains sequenced from one sample in a study of gamma-delta T cells after stem cell transplantation. TCRdb reanalyzed the RT-PCR reads using CATT. Of 11,000 or so delta-chain clones in the sample, 1.3% are singletons; the top ten hold around a tenth. Sequences were obtained from gamma-delta T cells. These TCRs come from a human donor. It is not recorded whose cells these are; they may come from a transplant donor.

In this sample, this clone turned up a few times. TCRdb's protein for this DNA is that of a much larger clone and differs from the translation at residue 5, likely a read error; the protein shown is the DNA translation. The chain carries TRDV2 and TRDJ1, with 12 bases fitting TRDD3. J lost 0 bases, V lost 5 bases, and 6 bases had no gene match. CDR1 and CDR2 from the germline V gene are GEAIGNYY and EKD. CDR3 size: 16 residues. In nucleotides, the CDR3 is TGTGCCTGTGTTACCCTGGGGGATACGTACACCGATAAACTCATCTTT. Amino acids: CACVTLGDTYTDKLIF.

This clone was seen a handful of times. V usage is TRDV2 and J usage is TRDJ1; 13 bases are a match to TRDD3. Germline V gene data show CDR1 as GEAIGNYY and CDR2 as EKD. The CDR3 extends over 17 amino acids. The V segment lost 1 base and the J segment 3 bases; nucleotides outside the gene matches: 7. The CDR3 nucleotides read TGTGCCTGTGACACGGTACTGGGGGATACGGGATCCGATAAACTCATCTTT. Translating it yields CACDTVLGDTGSDKLIF.

This clone was picked up a small number of times. Possible read error: a much larger clone is one base away. The sample carries other DNA sequences with the same CDR3. The gene calls are TRDV2 and TRDJ1; 8 bases match TRDD3. This CDR3 has 14 residues. Looked up from germline, CDR1 is GEAIGNYY and CDR2 is EKD. V dropped 3 bases and J dropped 0; count of bases not matched to a gene: 2. The CDR3 nucleotides are TGTGCCTGTGACCTACTGGGGGACACCGATAAACTCATCTTT. As protein: CACDLLGDTDKLIF.

A word on this clone: The sample has other DNA sequences that encode this CDR3 too. The chain couples TRDV2 to TRDJ1; 11 bases match TRDD3. The CDR3 consists of 17 residues. V gave up 1 base and J gave up 0 bases; unmatched junction bases: 6. CDR1 and CDR2 from the germline V gene are GEAIGNYY and EKD. This chain's CDR3 is CACDTMGDTADTDKLIF. CDR3 nucleotides: TGTGCCTGTGACACTATGGGGGATACGGCAGACACCGATAAACTCATCTTT.

This clone has at least ten counts. The genes are TRDV2 and TRDJ1; possibly TRDD2 or TRDD3 for D (5 bases each). Germline V gives CDR1 GEAIGNYY, CDR2 EKD. The CDR3 loop spans 20 amino acids. Trimming removed 0 bases at V and 0 bases at J, with 25 bases between. CDR3: CACDTVGGGPPSIYTDKLIF. CDR3 DNA: TGTGCCTGTGACACCGTCGGAGGGGGCCCTCCTTCGATCTACACCGATAAACTCATCTTT.

This clone has a count of ten or more. The chain recombines TRDV2 with TRDJ1; 8 bases are a match to TRDD3. The CDR3 loop spans 17 amino acids. J gave up 0 bases and V 2 bases, and 10 bases lay outside the gene matches. Germline-derived CDR1 and CDR2 are GEAIGNYY and EKD. CDR3: CACDRLGGFENTDKLIF. The CDR3 DNA is TGTGCCTGTGACAGACTGGGGGGTTTCGAGAACACCGATAAACTCATCTTT.